These 26 T cell receptor beta chains came from one sample sequenced in a study of T-cell memory formation after mild COVID-19. TCRdb processed the 5' RACE reads anew with MiXCR; each CDR3 protein has one entry. Altogether just under 550,000 distinct CDR3 sequences are present, around 20% being singletons, with the ten largest covering under 15%. The sequenced sample was PBMCs or a T cell subset sorted from them (not recorded which). The receptors shown here come from an adult woman who had mild COVID-19 (a few samples of this study predate the infection). Cell type and time point are not known.

The V and J genes are TRBV6-5 and TRBJ2-1; tentatively, D is TRBD1 or TRBD2 (5 bases each). CDR3 length equals 12 residues. V was cut by 6 bases and J by 6 bases, with 9 bases left in between. Germline lookup yields CDR1 MNHEY and CDR2 SVGAGI. CDR3 sequence reads: CASRSGRNEQFF. CDR3 in DNA: TGTGCCAGCAGATCGGGGCGCAATGAGCAGTTCTTC.

This clonotype was counted only a few times. The gene calls are TRBV5-4 and TRBJ2-2; no reliable D call. Deletions cut 7 bases from V and 5 bases from J, with 3 bases between. The CDR3 runs 10 residues. CDR1 and CDR2 from the germline V gene are SGHNT and YYREEE (reference sequence). CDR3 region: CASGTGELFF. The CDR3 bases are TGTGCCAGCGGGACCGGGGAGCTGTTTTTT. Based on the CDR3 plus reference TRBV5-4 and TRBJ2-2, the full variable domain is ETGVTQSPTHLIKTRGQQVTLRCSSQSGHNTVSWYQQALGQGPQFIFQYYREEENGRGNFPPRFSGLQFPNYSSELNVNALELDDSALYLCASGTGELFFGEGSRLTVL.

V gene TRBV12-3 or TRBV12-4 combines with J gene TRBJ2-3; 14 positions match TRBD2. The CDR3 spans 19 residues. V lost 5 bases to trimming and J lost 5 bases; unmatched junction nucleotides: 15. The CDR3 reads CASSHTLTSGGAGRDTQYF. CDR3 nucleotide sequence: TGTGCCAGCAGTCACACCTTGACTAGCGGGGGGGCCGGGAGAGATACGCAGTATTTT.

This clonotype showed up just a few times. In nucleotides, the CDR3 is TGTGCCAGCAGGGGGGGGGCAGGCTACTCCTACGAGCAGTACTTC. It codes for CASRGGAGYSYEQYF. The gene calls are TRBV28 and TRBJ2-7, with D perhaps TRBD2 (7 bases). V was clipped by 6 bases and J by 0 bases, with 15 bases between them. The CDR3 sequence is 15 residues long. Germline loops: CDR1 MDHEN, CDR2 SYDVKM.

The genes are TRBV5-4 and TRBJ1-1, with D unclear. This CDR3 has 12 residues. In germline, CDR1 is SGHNT, CDR2 YYREEE (reference sequence). Trimming took off 0 bases at V and 11 bases at J, with 11 bases between the two ends. CDR3 sequence: CASSLGAGGAFF. The CDR3 DNA follows: TGTGCCAGCAGCTTGGGGGCAGGCGGGGCTTTCTTT.

This clonotype was found a few times. The CDR3 loop is CASGRAGKYGYTF. The DNA of the CDR3 is TGTGCCAGCGGAAGGGCTGGGAAGTATGGCTACACCTTC. The genes are TRBV2 and TRBJ1-2; D ambiguous. The V end lost 8 bases, the J end lost 5 bases, and 15 bases lay between the germline ends. CDR1 SNHLY and CDR2 FYNNEI come from the germline V gene. This CDR3 has 13 amino acids.

This clonotype has just one count. This chain links TRBV6-5 with TRBJ2-5; 11 nucleotides match TRBD2. The CDR3 contains 14 residues. The V gene's germline CDR1 is MNHEY and CDR2 SVGAGI. The J segment lost 6 bases and the V segment lost 10 bases, leaving 10 bases of the junction unmatched. The CDR3 loop reads CATRLAGLVQTQYF. CDR3 nucleotide sequence: TGTGCCACCCGACTAGCGGGACTCGTGCAGACCCAGTACTTC.

This clonotype has only a few counts. This sequence joins TRBV9 and TRBJ2-3, with 7 nucleotides matching TRBD2. The CDR3 is 16 amino acids. The germline CDR1 and CDR2 sequences are SGDLS and YYNGEE. The junction had 10 bases not matched to a gene; V was cut back by 2 bases and J by 4 bases. CDR3 DNA sequence: TGTGCCAGCAGCGTGATCGGGGGGAGTGGCGCAGATACGCAGTATTTT. Translating it yields CASSVIGGSGADTQYF.

This clonotype was observed a handful of times. This sequence joins TRBV19 and TRBJ2-7; 11 bases map to TRBD2. The CDR3 contains 17 residues. V was clipped by 3 bases and J by 0 bases; unmatched bases: 7. Germline values: CDR1 LNHDA, CDR2 SQIVND (reference sequence). CDR3 DNA sequence: TGTGCCAGTAGTATCCTGGCTAGCGGGAGGTCCTCCTACGAGCAGTACTTC. Protein: CASSILASGRSSYEQYF.

There are a few counts of this clonotype. This chain uses TRBV6-5 with TRBJ2-7, with a weak D call TRBD2 (6 bases). Trimming shortened V by 4 bases and J by 1 base, and 11 bases separated the two germline ends. This CDR3 comprises 14 residues. Germline CDR1 reads MNHEY; CDR2 reads SVGAGI. The CDR3 region has the DNA TGTGCCAGCAGTTCCCCGGGACTTTCCTACGAGCAGTACTTC. As protein: CASSSPGLSYEQYF.

This clonotype appeared a few times. The J gene is TRBJ1-3, the V gene TRBV12-3 or TRBV12-4, with 7 bases matching TRBD1. Losses at the gene ends were 1 base for V and 0 bases for J; bases not matched to a gene: 6. The CDR3 has 17 residues. The CDR3 DNA reads TGTGCCAGCAGTTTAGTCGGACAGGCGCTCTCTGGAAACACCATATATTTT. Protein product: CASSLVGQALSGNTIYF.

The gene calls are TRBV6-6 and TRBJ1-1; TRBD1 matches at 8 bases. Unmatched junction bases numbered 12, after V lost 4 bases and J lost 11 bases. The CDR3 has 14 amino acids. The V gene's germline CDR1 is MNHNY and CDR2 SVGAGI (reference sequence). The CDR3 bases are TGTGCCAGCAGTTCGTTCACGGACAGGGCGGAGGCTTTCTTT. It is translated as CASSSFTDRAEAFF.

The rearrangement uses TRBV18 and TRBJ2-2; D is unclear. This CDR3 is 15 amino acids long. V shed 1 base and J shed 4 bases, with 10 bases lying between them. Germline V gene lookup returns CDR1 KGHSH and CDR2 LQKENI. CDR3 bases: TGTGCCAGCTCACCACAGTTACCGGTCACCGGGGAGCTGTTTTTT. Protein sequence: CASSPQLPVTGELFF.

This clonotype was picked up many times. The V and J genes are TRBV5-1 and TRBJ1-1; D is unresolved. CDR3 length: 13 residues. Trimming left V 2 bases short and J 4 bases short, with 9 bases between. Germline V gene data show CDR1 as SGHRS and CDR2 as YFSETQ. The CDR3 loop reads CASSLEVGTEAFF. As DNA, the CDR3 is TGCGCCAGCAGCTTAGAAGTGGGCACTGAAGCTTTCTTT.

The gene calls are TRBV11-2 and TRBJ1-1; no clear D. The CDR3 totals 14 residues. The germline V and J ends were trimmed by 3 bases and 2 bases, with 10 bases remaining between them. In germline, CDR1 is SGHAT, CDR2 FQNNGV. CDR3: CASSFPGFNTEAFF. CDR3 sequence (DNA): TGTGCCAGCAGCTTCCCAGGCTTTAACACTGAAGCTTTCTTT.

This clonotype was seen only a few times. The rearrangement uses TRBV6-2 or TRBV6-3 and TRBJ2-7, with D perhaps TRBD2 (7 bases). V dropped 6 bases and J dropped 3 bases, with 21 bases sitting between them. This CDR3 spans 16 amino acids. Germline CDR1 is MNHEY and CDR2 is SVGEGT. DNA for the CDR3: TGTGCCAGCAGACAGACGGGGGCGGGAGTCAGCTACGAGCAGTACTTC. Protein: CASRQTGAGVSYEQYF.

This clonotype has a handful of counts. The chain is built from TRBV19 and TRBJ2-5; D perhaps matches TRBD2 (6 bases). Trimming removed 5 bases from V and 3 bases from J, with 16 bases in between. There are 15 residues in the CDR3. Germline CDR1 and CDR2: LNHDA and SQIVND (reference sequence). In nucleotides, the CDR3 is TGTGCCAGTAGTCTCCGGGACTCTTCTAAAGAGACCCAGTACTTC. The encoded protein is CASSLRDSSKETQYF. The full variable domain, completed using reference TRBV19 and TRBJ2-5, is DGGITQSPKYLFRKEGQNVTLSCEQNLNHDAMYWYRQDPGQGLRLIYYSQIVNDFQKGDIAEGYSVSREKKESFPLTVTSAQKNPTAFYLCASSLRDSSKETQYFGPGTRLLVL.

The chain links TRBV2 to TRBJ2-1, with TRBD1 matching 12 bases. With 6 bases clipped from V and 8 bases from J, the junction kept 11 bases outside the gene matches. The CDR3 length is 16 residues. Germline V gene sequence: CDR1 SNHLY, CDR2 FYNNEI. CDR3 nucleotide sequence: TGTGCCAGCAGGGCCGGCGGGACAGGGGGCTCTGATGAGCAGTTCTTC. The encoded protein is CASRAGGTGGSDEQFF.

In regard to this clonotype: The CDR3 end shows no conserved phenylalanine or tryptophan, and so a read error is likely. The V and J genes are TRBV15 and TRBJ2-1, with 11 positions matching TRBD2. Germline loops: CDR1 LNHNV, CDR2 YYDKDF (reference sequence). This CDR3 is 16 amino acids long. The ends lost 3 bases at V and 7 bases at J; junction bases unmatched: 8. The CDR3 sequence: CATSRIGTSGRNEQFV. The CDR3, as DNA: TGTGCCACCAGCAGGATAGGGACTAGCGGAAGAAATGAGCAGTTCGTC.

The chain couples TRBV5-5 to TRBJ2-7; 8 bases are shared with TRBD2. The CDR3 has 15 amino acids. The germline gives CDR1 SGHKS, CDR2 YYEKEE (reference sequence). The V segment lost 2 bases and the J segment 0 bases; nucleotides outside the gene matches: 4. CDR3 loop: CASSFAAGDSYEQYF. DNA of the CDR3: TGTGCCAGCAGCTTTGCAGCGGGGGACTCCTACGAGCAGTACTTC.

This clonotype was counted between two and nine times. This rearrangement joins TRBV5-1 to TRBJ1-1; D unclear. Deletions cut 4 bases from V and 1 base from J, with 11 bases between. From germline, CDR1 is SGHRS and CDR2 YFSETQ. The CDR3 loop spans 14 amino acids. CDR3 DNA sequence: TGCGCCAGCAGCCCGGACGGCCGGAACACTGAAGCTTTCTTT. It specifies CASSPDGRNTEAFF.

This clonotype was counted ten times or more. The chain employs TRBV4-2 and TRBJ2-1, with 10 bases lining up with TRBD2. CDR3 length: 18 residues. V lost 0 bases and J lost 12; bases outside the gene matches: 17. Germline CDR1 and CDR2: LGHNA and YNFKEQ. The CDR3 is CASSQDRVAGGLGGWQFF. CDR3 DNA sequence: TGTGCCAGCAGCCAAGACAGGGTAGCGGGGGGCCTCGGGGGGTGGCAGTTCTTC.

This clonotype was picked up a small number of times. The chain joins TRBV5-5 to TRBJ1-5; 7 bases are shared with TRBD1. Germline V CDR1 and CDR2: SGHKS, YYEKEE (reference sequence). The trim removed 4 bases at V and 0 bases at J, leaving 10 bases unmatched. The CDR3 runs 17 residues. CDR3 residues: CASSLSTGAGSNQPQHF. CDR3 coding DNA: TGTGCCAGCAGCCTCTCCACAGGGGCCGGTAGCAATCAGCCCCAGCATTTT.

The chain links TRBV19 to TRBJ1-1; the match to TRBD1 covers 11 bases. Germline assignment: CDR1 LNHDA and CDR2 SQIVND (reference sequence). The CDR3 is made up of 13 amino acids. J gave up 5 bases and V 7 bases, and 3 bases lay outside the gene matches. The CDR3 loop reads CASTRDRGTEAFF. As DNA, the CDR3 is TGTGCCAGTACCCGGGACAGGGGGACTGAAGCTTTCTTT.

In nucleotides, the CDR3 is TGCAGCGTTGAACGCGGAGTTAACACTGAAGCTTTCTTT. Translated: CSVERGVNTEAFF. The rearrangement joins TRBV29-1 to TRBJ1-1, with no clear D. Trimming cost V 2 bases and J 2 bases, with 9 bases left between them. The CDR3 extends over 13 amino acids. Per germline, CDR1 SQVTM and CDR2 ANQGSEA. The full variable domain, with the rest looked up from reference TRBV29-1 and TRBJ1-1, is SAVISQKPSRDICQRGTSLTIQCQVDSQVTMMFWYRQQPGQSLTLIATANQGSEATYESGFVIDKFPISRPNLTFSTLTVSNMSPEDSSIYLCSVERGVNTEAFFGQGTRLTVV.

The CDR3 DNA is TGTGCCAGCAGCTTACCGGGCCCAGCTTACAATGAGCAGTTCTTC. Its protein product is CASSLPGPAYNEQFF. The chain combines TRBV7-6 with TRBJ2-1; D is uncertain. Germline-derived CDR1 and CDR2 are SGHVS and FNYEAQ. The germline V and J ends were trimmed by 2 bases and 4 bases, with 12 bases remaining between them. This CDR3 is 15 amino acids long.